This T cell receptor (beta chain) comes out of a study of blood T cell repertoires in COVID-19. Authors' data handling: Counts of nucleated cells, estimated from reference gene primer amplification, were obtained. Here immunoSEQ multiplex PCR was the method, and the copy in TCRdb shows in-frame clones only, minus some. The D gene and trimming were derived from the DNA, and the V and J assignments and clone size from that table. The sample lists about 260,000 clones, approximately 86% occurring once. Germline V gives CDR1 MNHEY, CDR2 SMNVEV (reference sequence). CDR3 size: 14 residues. V was shortened by 3 bases and J by 2 bases, with 8 bases between the two germline ends.

Source material: peripheral blood. This clonotype originated in a man younger than 45 with active or convalescent COVID-19. The chain is built from TRBV27 and TRBJ2-1, with no clear D. CDR3 region: CASSFSATYNEQFF. The CDR3, as DNA: TGTGCCAGCAGTTTTTCTGCTACCTACAATGAGCAGTTCTTC.